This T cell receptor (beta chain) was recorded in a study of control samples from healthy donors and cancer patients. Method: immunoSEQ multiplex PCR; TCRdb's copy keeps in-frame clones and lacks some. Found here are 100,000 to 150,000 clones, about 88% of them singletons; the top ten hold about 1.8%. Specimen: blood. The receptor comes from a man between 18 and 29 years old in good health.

The CDR3: CASSLDGRPNTEAFF. The CDR3 coding sequence is TGTGCCAGCAGCTTAGATGGCCGGCCGAACACTGAAGCTTTCTTT. The V and J genes are TRBV11-2 and TRBJ1-1, with D uncertain. V was pared by 0 bases and J by 1 base, with 9 bases between. The CDR3 extends over 15 amino acids. Germline assignment: CDR1 SGHAT and CDR2 FQNNGV.